This TCR beta chain originates from a study of blood T cell repertoires in COVID-19. Overall study context: Samples taken during acute and convalescent COVID-19 were collected in the United States, Italy and Spain. T cells, B-cell-depleted T cells, or PBMCs supplied cDNA or gDNA.

The cohort comprised adults aged roughly 18 to 100 years residing in under 30 US areas. Assignments of participants to cohorts depended upon their own reported clinical history. V lost 5 bases, J lost 4 bases, and 10 bases stayed unmatched. Germline CDR1 and CDR2: SGHTA and FQGNSA. CDR3 length: 16 residues. The table came from immunoSEQ multiplex PCR; TCRdb's copy has only in-frame clones and leaves some out. The sample has approximately 200,000 clones, roughly 80% seen once. This chain connects TRBV7-2 to TRBJ2-1; 8 bases fit TRBD2. Specimen: PBMCs or T cells enriched from blood (not recorded which). The TCR was taken from a woman aged 40 to 50 with acute COVID-19. The chain's CDR3 is CASSRIAGLFYNEQFF. CDR3 sequence (DNA): TGTGCCAGCAGCAGAATAGCGGGACTTTTTTACAATGAGCAGTTCTTC. The whole variable domain, filled in from reference TRBV7-2 and TRBJ2-1, reads GAGVSQSPSNKVTEKGKDVELRCDPISGHTALYWYRQSLGQGLEFLIYFQGNSAPDKSGLPSDRFSAERTGGSVSTLTIQRTQQEDSAVYLCASSRIAGLFYNEQFFGPGTRLTVL.